This paragraph reports one T cell receptor (beta chain). The data originate from a study of blood T cell repertoires in COVID-19. Study-level background: T cells, B-cell-depleted T cells, or PBMCs supplied cDNA or gDNA.

There are 13 residues in the CDR3. Germline V gives CDR1 LNHDA, CDR2 SQIVND (reference sequence). V lost 5 bases, J lost 6 bases, and 11 bases lay in between. The authors' processing: Estimated nucleated cell counts came from reference gene primer amplification. TCRdb's copy holds only in-frame clones and misses some; the assay was immunoSEQ multiplex PCR. V and J calls and clone size are copied from that table; D and trimming were computed from the DNA. Here the sample spans under 75,000 clones, 80% to 90% being singletons. The chain uses TRBV19 and TRBJ2-1; D perhaps matches TRBD1 (6 bases). The specimen was peripheral blood. The sequence was obtained from a human donor in a cohort sampled during active COVID-19. The CDR3 spells CASSSGDINEQFF. The CDR3 coding sequence is TGTGCCAGTAGTTCAGGGGACATCAATGAGCAGTTCTTC. The variable domain in full, with the rest retrieved from reference TRBV19 and TRBJ2-1, is DGGITQSPKYLFRKEGQNVTLSCEQNLNHDAMYWYRQDPGQGLRLIYYSQIVNDFQKGDIAEGYSVSREKKESFPLTVTSAQKNPTAFYLCASSSGDINEQFFGPGTRLTVL.